Each of the 17 T cell receptor beta chains below was sequenced from the same sample in a study of cytomegalovirus exposure and HLA in healthy donors. Sequenced by immunoSEQ multiplex PCR; TCRdb stores in-frame clones only, minus some. The sample gives hundreds of thousands of clones, roughly 84% of which show up once; approximately 12% is in the top ten. Sequenced material: PBMCs. The receptors shown here come from a man in his late teens or twenties in good health and CMV-seropositive.

This clone was detected once. This rearrangement joins TRBV27 to TRBJ1-1; a possible D gene is TRBD1 (6 bases). This CDR3 has 15 residues. Trimming took off 2 bases at V and 0 bases at J, with 10 bases between the two ends. Germline CDR1 and CDR2: MNHEY and SMNVEV (reference sequence). Written as DNA, the CDR3 is TGTGCCAGCAGTTTACAGGGACAAGTGAACACTGAAGCTTTCTTT. Protein sequence: CASSLQGQVNTEAFF.

The chain uses TRBV11-3 and TRBJ2-5; D possibly corresponds to TRBD2 (7 bases). From germline, CDR1 is SGHNT and CDR2 YENEEA. Between the trimmed V and J ends, which lost 3 bases and 4 bases, there was a span of 15 bases. The CDR3 length is 15 residues. This CDR3 reads CASSFGRGGLETQYF. CDR3 nucleotide sequence: TGTGCCAGCAGCTTCGGCAGGGGAGGGCTAGAGACCCAGTACTTC. The full variable domain, completed using reference TRBV11-3 and TRBJ2-5, is EAGVVQSPRYKIIEKKQPVAFWCNPISGHNTLYWYLQNLGQGPELLIRYENEEAVDDSQLPKDRFSAERLKGVDSTLKIQPAELGDSAVYLCASSFGRGGLETQYFGPGTRLLVL.

The rearrangement joins TRBV5-6 to TRBJ1-2; TRBD1 aligns across 11 bases. The CDR3 loop spans 14 amino acids. The germline V gene has CDR1 SGHDT and CDR2 YYEEEE. V trimming: 4 bases; J trimming: 7 bases; junction bases outside the gene matches: 6. In nucleotides, the CDR3 is TGTGCCAGCAGCGAGGGACAGGGGGTGAGTGGCTACACCTTC. Its protein product is CASSEGQGVSGYTF. Variable domain in full (rest from reference TRBV5-6 and TRBJ1-2): DAGVTQSPTHLIKTRGQQVTLRCSPKSGHDTVSWYQQALGQGPQFIFQYYEEEERQRGNFPDRFSGHQFPNYSSELNVNALLLGDSALYLCASSEGQGVSGYTFGSGTRLTVV.

The chain joins TRBV7-8 to TRBJ2-7, with D unclear. The CDR3 runs 13 residues. V was clipped by 5 bases and J by 9 bases, with 17 bases between them. Germline lookup yields CDR1 SGHVS and CDR2 FQNEAQ. CDR3 bases: TGTGCCAGCAGCCCACCCGGCAAGGCAGGGCAGTACTTC. Residues: CASSPPGKAGQYF.

The chain carries TRBV2 and TRBJ2-3, with a possible D match to TRBD1 (6 bases). The CDR3 runs 16 residues. Germline V CDR1 and CDR2: SNHLY, FYNNEI. V lost 9 bases and J lost 0, with 19 bases in between. This CDR3 reads CASQDSNPSSTDTQYF. DNA of the CDR3: TGTGCCAGTCAGGACAGTAACCCGTCTAGCACAGATACGCAGTATTTT.

This chain joins TRBV10-2 and TRBJ2-3; 12 bases agree with TRBD2. V trimming: 8 bases; J trimming: 3 bases; junction bases outside the gene matches: 0. CDR1 WSHSY and CDR2 SAAADI come from the germline V gene. This CDR3 has 13 amino acids. CDR3 nucleotide sequence: TGCGCCAGCGGACTAGCGGGAACAGATACGCAGTATTTT. Amino acids: CASGLAGTDTQYF.

The V and J genes are TRBV4-1 and TRBJ2-5; TRBD2 matches at 9 bases. The CDR3 consists of 15 residues. CDR1 is MGHRA and CDR2 is YSYEKL in the germline V gene. The J segment lost 5 bases and the V segment lost 0 bases, leaving 4 bases of the junction unmatched. CDR3 loop: CASSQDGGRGETQYF. CDR3 bases: TGCGCCAGCAGCCAAGATGGCGGGAGGGGTGAGACCCAGTACTTC.

The genes are TRBV5-6 and TRBJ2-1; D not resolved. This CDR3 comprises 11 residues. The ends were cut back, 1 base at V and 10 bases at J, with 6 bases in the middle. Germline-derived CDR1 and CDR2 are SGHDT and YYEEEE. Written as DNA, the CDR3 is TGTGCCAGCAGCTTGTGGCAGGAGCAGTTCTTC. Encoded protein: CASSLWQEQFF.

This clone was observed a handful of times. The chain couples TRBV5-5 to TRBJ2-1; no clear D. The germline V gene encodes CDR1 SGHKS and CDR2 YYEKEE (reference sequence). V shed 3 bases and J shed 5 bases, with 3 bases lying between them. This CDR3 has 11 residues. The CDR3 region has the DNA TGTGCCAGCAGCTACCACAATGAGCAGTTCTTC. Translating it yields CASSYHNEQFF.

This clone occurred a few times. The chain recombines TRBV2 with TRBJ2-3, with 12 bases fitting TRBD2. This CDR3 is built from 18 residues. CDR1 and CDR2 from the germline V gene are SNHLY and FYNNEI. Losses at the gene ends were 0 bases for V and 3 bases for J; bases not matched to a gene: 7. The CDR3 coding sequence is TGTGCCAGCAGTGAAGCGTATCGACTAGCGGGAGTGACAGATACGCAGTATTTT. It yields the protein CASSEAYRLAGVTDTQYF.

This sequence joins TRBV4-3 and TRBJ1-1; a possible D gene is TRBD1 (6 bases). V shed 0 bases and J shed 5 bases, with 22 bases lying between them. CDR1 and CDR2 (germline): LGHNA, YSLEER. The CDR3 loop spans 18 amino acids. For the CDR3, the DNA is TGCGCCAGCAGCCAAGATTACCCCCCCCCAGGGGAGAATACTGAAGCTTTCTTT. Its protein product is CASSQDYPPPGENTEAFF.

The V and J genes are TRBV7-9 and TRBJ1-4; D is unclear. Germline V lookup: CDR1 SEHNR, CDR2 FQNEAQ (reference sequence). The CDR3 has 13 residues. The V gene lost 10 bases and the J gene lost 5 bases, with 14 bases spanning the gap. The CDR3 here is CATAFTHNEKLFF. In DNA, the CDR3 is TGTGCCACCGCCTTTACCCACAATGAAAAACTGTTTTTT.

The CDR3 bases are TGTGCCAGCGGGTCCCTTAATCAGCCCCAGCATTTT. Encoded protein: CASGSLNQPQHF. The V and J genes are TRBV27 and TRBJ1-5; D gene ambiguous. Germline CDR1 and CDR2: MNHEY and SMNVEV (reference sequence). The CDR3 consists of 12 residues. V lost 8 bases to trimming and J lost 4 bases, with 9 bases between them.

The V call is TRBV27, the J call TRBJ2-7; 11 bases match TRBD1. This CDR3 has 15 amino acids. V lost 3 bases and J lost 5; bases outside the gene matches: 6. CDR1 is MNHEY, CDR2 SMNVEV, per germline (reference sequence). CDR3 in DNA: TGTGCCAGCAGTTTTGTGGGGACAGGGGGGAACGAGCAGTACTTC. Its protein is CASSFVGTGGNEQYF.

The chain employs TRBV9 and TRBJ1-2; D remains ambiguous. The CDR3 has 17 amino acids. The germline V gene encodes CDR1 SGDLS and CDR2 YYNGEE. The ends were cut back, 4 bases at V and 1 base at J, with 20 bases in the middle. CDR3 DNA: TGTGCCAGCAGCCCACTCCCCCCAAGGAACCTTAACTATGGCTACACCTTC. Protein sequence: CASSPLPPRNLNYGYTF.

The chain employs TRBV19 and TRBJ2-1; the D gene is possibly TRBD2 (5 bases). V was trimmed by 4 bases and J by 7 bases, leaving 14 bases between them. The CDR3 sequence is 14 residues long. CDR1 LNHDA and CDR2 SQIVND come from the germline V gene (reference sequence). CDR3 protein: CASSNGAEENEQFF. The CDR3 bases are TGTGCCAGTAGTAATGGAGCGGAGGAGAATGAGCAGTTCTTC.

This clone has just one count. V gene TRBV27 combines with J gene TRBJ2-1; TRBD2 matches 11 bases. After removal of 4 bases from V and 8 bases from J, the junction contained 10 bases not matched to a gene. The CDR3 is 16 amino acids. CDR1 MNHEY and CDR2 SMNVEV come from the germline V gene (reference sequence). CDR3 nucleotide sequence: TGTGCCAGCAGTTGGGGGGACGTAGCGGGAGGGTATGAGCAGTTCTTC. Protein: CASSWGDVAGGYEQFF.